The 20 T cell receptor beta chains below come from one sample, sequenced in a study of shared clonotypes between healthy human individuals. Naive CD8 cells were CD45RO-negative, positively selected for CCR7, excluding terminally differentiated effector memory CD45RA+ cells. The assay was immunoSEQ multiplex PCR, and TCRdb's table has in-frame clones only and misses some. The table records more than 600,000 clones, 92% of them present only once. The sample taken for sequencing was naive CD8+ T cells sorted from blood. These receptors all stem from a man in his thirties or forties in good health.

V and J are TRBV27 and TRBJ2-3; D unresolved. Germline V gene lookup returns CDR1 MNHEY and CDR2 SMNVEV (reference sequence). CDR3 length: 13 residues. V was trimmed by 3 bases and J by 3 bases, leaving 7 bases between them. CDR3 amino acids: CASSFGRTDTQYF. The CDR3 nucleotides are TGTGCCAGCAGTTTTGGCAGGACAGATACGCAGTATTTT.

The CDR3 sequence: CASSLGRTEASYEQYF. Here the CDR3 DNA reads TGTGCCAGCAGCTTAGGAAGAACAGAAGCCTCCTACGAGCAGTACTTC. The chain has TRBV7-6 and TRBJ2-7; D remains ambiguous. The germline V and J ends were trimmed by 1 base and 0 bases, with 13 bases remaining between them. The CDR3 is 16 residues long. Germline V CDR1 and CDR2: SGHVS, FNYEAQ.

The genes are TRBV18 and TRBJ2-7, with D hard to call. Between the trimmed V and J ends, which lost 6 bases and 3 bases, there was a span of 12 bases. The CDR3 loop spans 13 amino acids. The V gene's germline CDR1 is KGHSH and CDR2 LQKENI. CDR3 residues: CASSPGSHYEQYF. The CDR3 DNA sequence: TGTGCCAGCTCTCCCGGTTCCCACTACGAGCAGTACTTC.

This clone has just one count. The chain has TRBV4-3 and TRBJ2-7; D tentatively fits TRBD1 or TRBD2 (5 bases each). The length of the CDR3 is 16 residues. V gave up 4 bases and J gave up 7 bases, with 23 bases separating them. Germline CDR1 and CDR2: LGHNA and YSLEER. CDR3 sequence: CASSLTLAEGTGEQYF. The CDR3 DNA follows: TGCGCCAGCAGCCTGACGCTGGCGGAAGGGACGGGAGAGCAGTACTTC.

This chain connects TRBV28 to TRBJ1-3, with 7 bases aligning to TRBD1. This CDR3 has 17 amino acids. Germline V lookup: CDR1 MDHEN, CDR2 SYDVKM. The J segment lost 1 base and the V segment lost 7 bases, leaving 13 bases of the junction unmatched. In nucleotides, the CDR3 is TGTGCCAGCATTGGCATAGACAGGGAGATTTCTGGAAACACCATATATTTT. Protein sequence: CASIGIDREISGNTIYF.

The chain employs TRBV11-2 and TRBJ2-1, with D perhaps matching TRBD2 (6 bases). Germline V CDR1 and CDR2: SGHAT, FQNNGV. This CDR3 has 15 amino acids. Between the trimmed V and J ends, which lost 5 bases and 6 bases, there was a span of 17 bases. In nucleotides, the CDR3 is TGTGCCAGCAGCGCAAGCTCCTGGGACTCCAATGAGCAGTTCTTC. Its protein is CASSASSWDSNEQFF.

This clone was seen once. The chain links TRBV15 to TRBJ1-1, with 9 bases lining up with TRBD1. The ends lost 7 bases at V and 3 bases at J; junction bases unmatched: 15. From germline, CDR1 is LNHNV and CDR2 YYDKDF (reference sequence). The length of the CDR3 is 17 residues. Here the CDR3 DNA reads TGTGCCACCAACCCGGACAGGGGCCACCGCTTTGACACTGAAGCTTTCTTT. This encodes CATNPDRGHRFDTEAFF.

The sample holds a few counts of this clone. This sample also contains other DNA sequences that code for the same CDR3. The chain combines TRBV27 with TRBJ2-5; unclear D gene. V lost 6 bases, J lost 5 bases, and 4 bases lay in between. The CDR3 totals 10 residues. Germline assignment: CDR1 MNHEY and CDR2 SMNVEV (reference sequence). The CDR3 DNA reads as TGTGCCAGCAGGGGGGAGACCCAGTACTTC. Protein sequence: CASRGETQYF.

This clone was counted once. This sequence joins TRBV30 and TRBJ1-2; D is perhaps TRBD1 (5 bases). V lost 4 bases and J lost 4, with 13 bases in between. Germline V lookup: CDR1 GTSNPN, CDR2 SVGIG (reference sequence). The CDR3 length is 13 residues. In DNA, the CDR3 is TGTGCCTGGAACCCCGGACATCTCTATGGCTACACCTTC. Encoded protein: CAWNPGHLYGYTF.

The CDR3 protein is CSVDSASSYNEQFF. DNA for the CDR3: TGCAGCGTCGATAGTGCCAGCTCCTACAATGAGCAGTTCTTC. The chain links TRBV29-1 to TRBJ2-1; D uncertain. Trimming removed 6 bases at V and 0 bases at J, with 12 bases between. Germline loops: CDR1 SQVTM, CDR2 ANQGSEA. The CDR3 sequence is 14 residues long.

This chain connects TRBV6-1 to TRBJ2-7, with D hard to call. V was clipped by 4 bases and J by 2 bases, with 6 bases between them. The germline V gene encodes CDR1 MNHNS and CDR2 SASEGT. This CDR3 comprises 12 residues. The DNA of the CDR3 is TGTGCCAGCAGTGTCCGTACCTACGAGCAGTACTTC. Its translation: CASSVRTYEQYF.

The chain joins TRBV30 to TRBJ2-5; possibly TRBD2 for D (6 bases). The CDR3 sequence is 13 residues long. The V gene lost 1 base and the J gene lost 3 bases, with 9 bases spanning the gap. Germline V gene data show CDR1 as GTSNPN and CDR2 as SVGIG (reference sequence). This chain's CDR3 is CAWSDGGEETQYF. The CDR3 DNA reads TGTGCCTGGAGTGACGGAGGGGAAGAGACCCAGTACTTC.

The chain is built from TRBV7-2 and TRBJ2-5, with no clear D. The J call may be incorrect, as the DNA end agrees better with TRBJ2-7. The CDR3 runs 14 residues. The germline V gene encodes CDR1 SGHTA and CDR2 FQGNSA. CDR3 sequence reads: CASSLVVARYEQYF. As DNA, the CDR3 is TGTGCCAGCAGCTTAGTAGTGGCACGGTACGAGCAGTACTTC.

The chain employs TRBV7-9 and TRBJ2-6, with D uncertain. Germline CDR1 SEHNR, CDR2 FQNEAQ (reference sequence). V lost 1 base, J lost 0 bases, and 7 bases lay in between. CDR3 length: 16 amino acids. Here the CDR3 DNA reads TGTGCCAGCAGCTTAGATAGGAGCTCTGGGGCCAACGTCCTGACTTTC. Its protein product is CASSLDRSSGANVLTF. The full variable domain, with the rest looked up from reference TRBV7-9 and TRBJ2-6, is DTGVSQNPRHKITKRGQNVTFRCDPISEHNRLYWYRQTLGQGPEFLTYFQNEAQLEKSRLLSDRFSAERPKGSFSTLEIQRTEQGDSAMYLCASSLDRSSGANVLTFGAGSRLTVL.

The chain uses TRBV5-4 and TRBJ1-1; D unresolved. Germline CDR1 reads SGHNT; CDR2 reads YYREEE (reference sequence). V lost 6 bases to trimming and J lost 1 base, with 10 bases between them. The CDR3 loop spans 13 amino acids. The CDR3 DNA is TGTGCCAGCATCCCCCCGGGGAACACTGAAGCTTTCTTT. Residues: CASIPPGNTEAFF.

The rearrangement links TRBV7-8 to TRBJ1-2; 10 positions agree with TRBD1. Trimming removed 4 bases from V and 8 bases from J; junction bases left unmatched: 10. Germline CDR1 is SGHVS and CDR2 is FQNEAQ. The CDR3 spans 15 residues. The CDR3 nucleotides read TGTGCCAGCAGCTCCCCAACAGACAGGGGGCACGGCTACACCTTC. It codes for CASSSPTDRGHGYTF.

In the case of this clone: Other DNA variants within this sample encode the same CDR3. The chain's CDR3 is CASSFQGNYEQYF. CDR3 sequence (DNA): TGTGCCAGCAGTTTTCAGGGGAACTACGAGCAGTACTTC. This rearrangement joins TRBV27 to TRBJ2-7; TRBD1 is a possible D gene (6 bases). The germline V gene has CDR1 MNHEY and CDR2 SMNVEV (reference sequence). The CDR3 is 13 amino acids. V was shortened by 3 bases and J by 3 bases, with 9 bases between the two germline ends.

The V gene is TRBV6-1, the J gene TRBJ2-4; tentatively, D is TRBD2 (5 bases). Germline V gene lookup returns CDR1 MNHNS and CDR2 SASEGT. V was cut by 0 bases and J by 7 bases, with 16 bases left in between. This CDR3 has 16 amino acids. CDR3 loop: CASSEARGREANIQYF. The CDR3 DNA reads as TGTGCCAGCAGTGAAGCCCGAGGGCGTGAGGCGAACATTCAGTACTTC.

This clone was detected once. Other nucleotide sequences from this sample produce the same CDR3. V and J are TRBV9 and TRBJ1-5; D possibly corresponds to TRBD1 (5 bases). Per germline, CDR1 SGDLS and CDR2 YYNGEE. The V and J ends lost 0 bases and 5 bases respectively, with 9 bases between them. The CDR3 length is 14 residues. The CDR3 region has the DNA TGTGCCAGCAGCGTAGAAGGAGGGGATCAGCCCCAGCATTTT. Residues: CASSVEGGDQPQHF.

The rearrangement uses TRBV10-2 and TRBJ1-1; D is ambiguous. The CDR3 is 13 amino acids. CDR1 and CDR2 (germline): WSHSY, SAAADI. Deletions cut 0 bases from V and 3 bases from J, with 5 bases between. The CDR3 nucleotides are TGCGCCAGCAGTGAGTCGGGGTACACTGAAGCTTTCTTT. It yields the protein CASSESGYTEAFF.